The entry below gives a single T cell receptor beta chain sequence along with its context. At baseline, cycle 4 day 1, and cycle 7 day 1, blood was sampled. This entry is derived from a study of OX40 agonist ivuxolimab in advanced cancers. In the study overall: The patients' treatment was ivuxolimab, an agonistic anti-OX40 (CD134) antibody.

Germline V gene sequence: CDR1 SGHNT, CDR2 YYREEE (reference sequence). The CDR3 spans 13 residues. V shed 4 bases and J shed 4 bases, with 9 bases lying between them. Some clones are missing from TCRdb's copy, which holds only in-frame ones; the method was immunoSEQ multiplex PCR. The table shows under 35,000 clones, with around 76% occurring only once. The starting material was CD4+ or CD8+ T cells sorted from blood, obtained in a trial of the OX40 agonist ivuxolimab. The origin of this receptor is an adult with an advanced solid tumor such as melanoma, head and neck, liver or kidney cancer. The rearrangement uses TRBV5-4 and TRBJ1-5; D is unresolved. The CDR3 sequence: CASSPGLNQPQHF. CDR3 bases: TGTGCCAGCAGCCCTGGCCTTAATCAGCCCCAGCATTTT.